Included here is one T cell receptor (beta chain) sequence, with context. The sample belongs to a study of T cell changes during pregnancy in multiple sclerosis. Profiled with immunoSEQ multiplex PCR; TCRdb holds only in-frame clones, not every one. The sample includes tens of thousands of clones, around 90% seen only once; the top ten take roughly 1.4%. The CDR3 loop spans 13 amino acids. The junction had 8 bases not matched to a gene; V was cut back by 4 bases and J by 11 bases. Germline V gene sequence: CDR1 MNHEY, CDR2 SVGAGI. The receptor's source is a female donor with multiple sclerosis, enrolled in a pregnancy study. The source material was peripheral blood, sampled before pregnancy. The chain has TRBV6-5 and TRBJ1-1; 9 nucleotides agree with TRBD1. Here the CDR3 DNA reads TGTGCCAGCAGTTTAGGACAGGGGATTGACGCTTTCTTT. Protein sequence: CASSLGQGIDAFF.